The present TCR beta chain was sequenced within a study of blood T cell repertoires in COVID-19. The protocol was immunoSEQ multiplex PCR, while the TCRdb copy is restricted to in-frame clones and leaves out a portion. The sample includes 250,000 to 300,000 clones, about 88% seen only once; the top ten take 0.75% to 1%. The sequence derives from a woman aged 35 to 49 who had recovered from COVID-19. The source material was peripheral blood.

CDR3 protein: CSVEWGDYGYTF. The CDR3 DNA reads TGCAGCGTTGAATGGGGGGACTATGGCTACACCTTC. The genes are TRBV29-1 and TRBJ1-2; maybe TRBD1 (5 bases). CDR1 and CDR2 from the germline V gene are SQVTM and ANQGSEA. CDR3 length: 12 amino acids. Trimming removed 2 bases from V and 3 bases from J, with 7 bases in between.